The rows below give T cell receptor beta chains drawn from one sample of a study of monozygotic twins with cystic fibrosis. Clones were sequenced by immunoSEQ multiplex PCR, and TCRdb holds only the in-frame ones, with some missing. The sample has about 36,000 clones, over 80% seen once. Sequenced sample: blood. The receptors come from a boy under 10 years old with cystic fibrosis. The CDR3 runs from the conserved cysteine through the conserved F or W. A D gene is named only where the DNA matches it firmly.

v_call: TRBV5-8
j_call: TRBJ1-5
d_call: TRBD1
cdr3_aa: CASSPSDREGMGNQPQHF
cdr3_nt: TGTGCCAGCAGCCCGTCGGACAGGGAGGGAATGGGCAATCAGCCCCAGCATTTT

v_call: TRBV6-5
j_call: TRBJ2-1
d_call: NA
cdr3_aa: CASSYSSPGYNEQFF
cdr3_nt: TGTGCCAGCAGTTACTCGAGTCCCGGGTACAATGAGCAGTTCTTC

v_call: TRBV19
j_call: TRBJ1-2
d_call: TRBD1
cdr3_aa: CASSTWDSPNYGYTF
cdr3_nt: TGTGCCAGTAGTACCTGGGACAGCCCTAACTATGGCTACACCTTC

v_call: TRBV16
j_call: TRBJ1-4
d_call: NA
cdr3_aa: CASSQAGSEKLFF
cdr3_nt: TGTGCCAGCAGCCAAGCTGGGAGTGAAAAACTGTTTTTT